These T cell receptor beta chains were read from a single sample in a study of blood T cells in healthy people across ages. TCRdb ran MiXCR on the 5' RACE reads and lists one entry per CDR3 protein. The sample has about 1,600,000 distinct CDR3 sequences, approximately 38% seen once; the top ten hold 7.9%. Sequencing was done on a sample of blood. The receptors derive from a woman aged 18-35 years in good health. The CDR3 runs from the conserved cysteine through the conserved F or W. The D gene is left open where the match is weak. Size is omitted from some rows. Given values are once, few, many or a class for expanded clones.

>.|.|TRBV6-1|TRBJ2-7
TGTGCCAGCAGTGAAGTGTCAGGGTTGTCCTACGAGCAGTACTTC
CASSEVSGLSYEQYF
>.|.|TRBV2|TRBJ1-5
TGTGCCAGCAGTGCAGGAGACAGCCAGTATAGCAATCAGCCCCAGCATTTT
CASSAGDSQYSNQPQHF
>.|few|TRBV28|TRBJ1-5
TGTGCCAGCAGTTTACGGGTCGGGAATCAGCCCCAGCATTTT
CASSLRVGNQPQHF
>.|few|TRBV4-1|TRBJ1-2
TGCGCCAGCAGCTACCAATTCGGACAGCCCGGCTACACCTTC
CASSYQFGQPGYTF
>TRBD2|.|TRBV11-2|TRBJ2-1
TGTGCCAGCAGCTTGGGGGCCCTAGCGGGAGGGCCCTACAATGAGCAGTTCTTC
CASSLGALAGGPYNEQFF
>.|few|TRBV6-2/TRBV6-3|TRBJ1-2
TGTGCCAGCGTCGGGTTTAACTATGGCTACACCTTC
CASVGFNYGYTF
>.|.|TRBV6-6|TRBJ1-1
TGTGCCAGCAGTTATGGGGGGACAACGGGCACTGAAGCTTTCTTT
CASSYGGTTGTEAFF
>.|few|TRBV20-1|TRBJ2-7
TGCAGTGCTGAAGCCGACCGTTCCTACGAGCAGTACTTC
CSAEADRSYEQYF
>.|many|TRBV20-1|TRBJ1-5
TGCAGTGCTAGGGACGGGGGGGGTCAGCCCCAGCATTTT
CSARDGGGQPQHF
>.|.|TRBV12-3/TRBV12-4|TRBJ1-6
TGTGCCAGCAGTTTGAATATAGTGGGGAACTCACCCCTCCACTTT
CASSLNIVGNSPLHF
>.|few|TRBV4-1|TRBJ2-3
TGCGCCAGCGGAGCCGGGACCGCCTTAGATACGCAGTATTTT
CASGAGTALDTQYF
>.|few|TRBV7-9|TRBJ1-5
TGTGCCAGCAGCTCCTCTCTTCTGGCGAGCAATCAGCCCCAGCATTTT
CASSSSLLASNQPQHF
>.|few|TRBV5-1|TRBJ2-1
TGCGCCAGCAGCTGGACCGGGGTCGGGCCCTACAATGAGCAGTTCTTC
CASSWTGVGPYNEQFF
>TRBD2|.|TRBV29-1|TRBJ2-3
TGCAGCGTTGAGGCTAGCGGGAGAGGGAAGGATACGCAGTATTTT
CSVEASGRGKDTQYF
>.|.|TRBV5-1|TRBJ1-1
TGCGCCAGCAGCTTGGTGAAGGGTCAGAAGAACACTGAAGCTTTCTTT
CASSLVKGQKNTEAFF
>.|.|TRBV20-1|TRBJ2-7
TGCAGTGCCAGACAACAGGAGAACTCCTACGAGCAGTACTTC
CSARQQENSYEQYF
>TRBD1|.|TRBV12-3/TRBV12-4|TRBJ2-7
TGTGCCAGCAGTGACCGGGACAGGGGGGCCTACGAGCAGTACTTC
CASSDRDRGAYEQYF